Following are 32 T cell receptor beta chains from one sample sequenced in a study of T-cell reconstitution after alpha-beta-depleted transplantation in children. As it was prepared, the TCRbeta library received unique molecular identifiers. TCRdb passed the PCR reads through MiXCR, listing each CDR3 protein once. Of 250,000 to 300,000 distinct CDR3 sequences listed, more than 9% are singletons. Sequenced material: PBMCs from the stem cell graft donor, taken from the stem cell graft. These receptor sequences come from a human donor who donated a stem cell graft to a child with SCID.

This clonotype was recorded a few times. The chain has TRBV7-2 and TRBJ1-5; unclear D gene. Germline assignment: CDR1 SGHTA and CDR2 FQGNSA. CDR3 length: 13 amino acids. CDR3 residues: CAVAAVPNQPQHF. For the CDR3, the DNA is TGTGCAGTTGCGGCAGTTCCCAATCAGCCCCAGCATTTT. Based on the CDR3 plus reference TRBV7-2 and TRBJ1-5, the full variable domain is GAGVSQSPSNKVTEKGKDVELRCDPISGHTALYWYRQSLGQGLEFLIYFQGNSAPDKSGLPSDRFSAERTGGSVSTLTIQRTQQEDSAVYLCAVAAVPNQPQHFGDGTRLSIL.

The CDR3 nucleotides read TGTGCCAGCAGTTCCTACCGGGACAGGGGTGTGGAGACCCAGTACTTC. Its protein product is CASSSYRDRGVETQYF. This chain joins TRBV6-2 or TRBV6-3 and TRBJ2-5; 10 nucleotides line up with TRBD1. J lost 5 bases, V lost 4 bases, and 10 bases had no gene match. This CDR3 has 16 residues. The germline gives CDR1 MNHEY, CDR2 SVGEGT.

There are a few counts of this clonotype. The CDR3 is CASSQPVRYNEQFF. The CDR3 nucleotides are TGTGCCAGCTCACAACCAGTCCGTTACAATGAGCAGTTCTTC. The chain combines TRBV18 with TRBJ2-1; D gene uncertain. Trimming stripped 4 bases from V and 4 bases from J, with 11 bases between. The CDR3 contains 14 residues. Germline V lookup: CDR1 KGHSH, CDR2 LQKENI.

The count of this clonotype is one. The chain joins TRBV5-1 to TRBJ2-1; D might be TRBD1 (6 bases). The CDR3 is 14 residues long. V gave up 4 bases and J gave up 6 bases, with 14 bases separating them. Germline loops: CDR1 SGHRS, CDR2 YFSETQ. This chain's CDR3 is CASSQAWGLNEQFF. The CDR3, as DNA: TGCGCCAGCAGCCAGGCGTGGGGGCTCAATGAGCAGTTCTTC.

V usage is TRBV19 and J usage is TRBJ2-2; D ambiguous. Trimming stripped 4 bases from V and 1 base from J, with 7 bases between. Germline V gives CDR1 LNHDA, CDR2 SQIVND (reference sequence). CDR3 size: 14 residues. CDR3 amino acids: CASSTMENTGELFF. Written as DNA, the CDR3 is TGTGCCAGTAGTACGATGGAGAACACCGGGGAGCTGTTTTTT.

This clonotype was seen a few times. The chain uses TRBV12-3 or TRBV12-4 and TRBJ2-1; 8 bases are a match to TRBD2. Losses at the gene ends were 3 bases for V and 9 bases for J; bases not matched to a gene: 10. The CDR3 has 15 residues. As DNA, the CDR3 is TGTGCCAGCAGTTTCTTAGGCGAGCGGGGGACTGAGCAGTTCTTC. Its translation: CASSFLGERGTEQFF.

The chain combines TRBV7-3 with TRBJ1-1; D unresolved. Trimming left V 5 bases short and J 0 bases short, with 7 bases between. The CDR3 covers 13 residues. CDR1 and CDR2 (germline): SGHTA, FQGTGA. The CDR3 is CASSPEVNTEAFF. The CDR3 nucleotides read TGTGCCAGCAGCCCGGAAGTGAACACTGAAGCTTTCTTT.

This clonotype has only a few counts. The V call is TRBV21-1, the J call TRBJ2-7. TRBV21-1 has pseudogene status. The CDR3 sequence is 16 residues long. CDR3 region: CASSKEKRGRSYEQYF. CDR3 in DNA: TGTGCCAGCAGCAAAGAGAAACGAGGCCGGTCCTACGAGCAGTACTTC.

This clonotype has more than one count but fewer than ten. The chain uses TRBV10-3 and TRBJ1-1; 8 positions agree with TRBD1. The CDR3 totals 12 residues. CDR1 ENHRY and CDR2 SYGVKD come from the germline V gene. V trimming: 6 bases; J trimming: 7 bases; junction bases outside the gene matches: 4. CDR3: CAIRSGQGEAFF. In nucleotides, the CDR3 is TGTGCCATCAGAAGTGGACAGGGTGAAGCTTTCTTT.

This clonotype showed up just a few times. The chain joins TRBV7-9 to TRBJ2-5, with D possibly matching TRBD1 (5 bases). Trimming removed 4 bases from V and 5 bases from J, with 20 bases in between. CDR1 and CDR2 (germline): SEHNR, FQNEAQ (reference sequence). The CDR3 runs to 16 residues. In nucleotides, the CDR3 is TGTGCCAGCAGCTCGAACCAGGGTGGACGGTGGGAGACCCAGTACTTC. Translating gives CASSSNQGGRWETQYF.

This clonotype turned up a few times. The chain uses TRBV5-6 and TRBJ2-5; weak D call: TRBD2 (7 bases). The germline V gene encodes CDR1 SGHDT and CDR2 YYEEEE. CDR3 length: 17 residues. V lost 1 base to trimming and J lost 6 bases, with 22 bases between them. In DNA, the CDR3 is TGTGCCAGCAGCTTGTCTGTGCGGGGGCGATTGAACAAGACCCAGTACTTC. It is translated as CASSLSVRGRLNKTQYF.

This clonotype has more than one count but fewer than ten. V and J are TRBV6-5 and TRBJ1-2; D is uncertain. The CDR3 runs to 14 residues. The germline gives CDR1 MNHEY, CDR2 SVGAGI. Trimming cost V 6 bases and J 4 bases, with 15 bases left between them. The DNA of the CDR3 is TGTGCCAGCAGGTTGTATCAAGGCATCTATGGCTACACCTTC. Its translation is CASRLYQGIYGYTF.

This sequence joins TRBV5-5 and TRBJ1-1; tentatively, D is TRBD1 (6 bases). The V and J ends lost 0 bases and 0 bases respectively, with 9 bases between them. Per the germline V gene, CDR1 is SGHKS and CDR2 is YYEKEE (reference sequence). CDR3 length equals 15 residues. CDR3 sequence: CASSLEDSLNTEAFF. The CDR3 region has the DNA TGTGCCAGCAGCTTGGAGGACAGCCTGAACACTGAAGCTTTCTTT.

This clonotype was recorded a few times. The chain has TRBV12-3 or TRBV12-4 and TRBJ1-1; a weak D match, TRBD1 (5 bases). V was clipped by 7 bases and J by 5 bases, with 14 bases between them. This CDR3 is built from 13 residues. The CDR3 protein is CASTFAGGTEAFF. The CDR3 DNA is TGTGCCAGCACCTTTGCGGGGGGTACTGAAGCTTTCTTT.

This chain joins TRBV19 and TRBJ2-1; D is ambiguous. The CDR3 runs to 15 residues. The ends were cut back, 3 bases at V and 0 bases at J, with 9 bases in the middle. Per germline, CDR1 LNHDA and CDR2 SQIVND (reference sequence). Here the CDR3 reads CASSMFLGSYNEQFF. The DNA for the CDR3 is TGTGCCAGTAGTATGTTTCTGGGCTCCTACAATGAGCAGTTCTTC. Complete variable domain (other parts from reference TRBV19 and TRBJ2-1): DGGITQSPKYLFRKEGQNVTLSCEQNLNHDAMYWYRQDPGQGLRLIYYSQIVNDFQKGDIAEGYSVSREKKESFPLTVTSAQKNPTAFYLCASSMFLGSYNEQFFGPGTRLTVL.

This clonotype showed up just a few times. This sequence joins TRBV7-9 and TRBJ2-5, with D uncertain. Germline CDR1 is SEHNR and CDR2 is FQNEAQ (reference sequence). With 2 bases removed from V and 5 bases from J, the gap between germline ends came to 12 bases. This CDR3 region has 14 residues. CDR3 sequence: CASSLSARWETQYF. CDR3 nucleotides: TGTGCCAGCAGCTTAAGCGCCAGATGGGAGACCCAGTACTTC.

V gene TRBV3-1 combines with J gene TRBJ2-3; possible D gene TRBD1, 6 bases. CDR3 size: 15 residues. V was pared by 11 bases and J by 7 bases, with 25 bases between. Germline lookup yields CDR1 LGHDT and CDR2 YNNKEL (reference sequence). CDR3 DNA sequence: TGTGCCTGCACCAAGCAGGTGCCAGGGACACATACGCAGTATTTT. This translates into CACTKQVPGTHTQYF.

In this sample, this clonotype turned up many times. V is TRBV5-6 and J is TRBJ2-2; D is unclear. V lost 6 bases, J lost 1 base, and 13 bases lay in between. The CDR3 loop spans 15 amino acids. From germline, CDR1 is SGHDT and CDR2 YYEEEE. In nucleotides, the CDR3 is TGTGCCAGCACAGCCCGGGCTATGAACACCGGGGAGCTGTTTTTT. Translating it yields CASTARAMNTGELFF.

This chain connects TRBV6-1 to TRBJ2-7; unclear D gene. Germline V gene lookup returns CDR1 MNHNS and CDR2 SASEGT. V lost 6 bases to trimming and J lost 3 bases, with 18 bases between them. The CDR3 runs to 15 residues. The CDR3 DNA follows: TGTGCCAGCAGCATCGCGCATCTGGCAAGCTACGAGCAGTACTTC. Encoded protein: CASSIAHLASYEQYF.

The chain is built from TRBV5-1 and TRBJ2-4; D is ambiguous. This CDR3 is 14 amino acids long. V was pared by 0 bases and J by 5 bases, with 9 bases between. Germline assignment: CDR1 SGHRS and CDR2 YFSETQ. This CDR3 reads CASSLDPKENIQYF. The CDR3 bases are TGCGCCAGCAGCTTGGATCCTAAGGAAAACATTCAGTACTTC.

This chain joins TRBV7-9 and TRBJ1-6; 10 nucleotides line up with TRBD1. Germline CDR1 and CDR2: SEHNR and FQNEAQ (reference sequence). Trimming at V came to 5 bases and at J to 18 bases, leaving 7 bases not matched to a gene. This CDR3 contains 12 residues. CDR3: CASSPPGQGNHF. CDR3 in DNA: TGTGCCAGCAGCCCACCGGGACAGGGGAACCACTTT.

The chain couples TRBV9 to TRBJ2-1; TRBD2 aligns across 10 bases. The CDR3 sequence is 15 residues long. With 0 bases clipped from V and 9 bases from J, the junction kept 6 bases outside the gene matches. Germline V gene sequence: CDR1 SGDLS, CDR2 YYNGEE. This CDR3 reads CASSVVTSGASEQFF. CDR3 bases: TGTGCCAGCAGCGTAGTAACTAGCGGGGCGAGTGAGCAGTTCTTC.

The rearrangement joins TRBV6-1 to TRBJ1-5; possible D gene TRBD1, 5 bases. Germline V gene lookup returns CDR1 MNHNS and CDR2 SASEGT. Trimming took 5 bases from V and 2 from J, leaving 13 bases between them. The CDR3 is 15 residues long. The DNA of the CDR3 is TGTGCCAGCAGTCAAGGATGGGGGGGCAATCAGCCCCAGCATTTT. It is translated as CASSQGWGGNQPQHF.

The genes are TRBV5-6 and TRBJ2-3; TRBD2 matches at 8 bases. Per germline, CDR1 SGHDT and CDR2 YYEEEE. The CDR3 is 17 amino acids. V shed 4 bases, J shed 2 bases, and the junction held 12 bases outside the gene matches. CDR3 DNA: TGTGCCAGCAGCCCCGGGCTCGGGCGGGGGGTCACAGATACGCAGTATTTT. It yields the protein CASSPGLGRGVTDTQYF.

The chain couples TRBV12-3 or TRBV12-4 to TRBJ2-2; possible D gene TRBD1, 6 bases. V was trimmed by 6 bases and J by 1 base, leaving 15 bases between them. The CDR3 consists of 16 residues. The CDR3 region has the DNA TGTGCCAGCAGCTACAGCACGGGACAGAACACCGGGGAGCTGTTTTTT. It yields the protein CASSYSTGQNTGELFF.

The J gene is TRBJ2-3, the V gene TRBV11-3, with TRBD2 matching 10 bases. This CDR3 region has 16 residues. V shed 5 bases and J 1 base; nucleotides not matched to a gene: 6. Germline loops: CDR1 SGHNT, CDR2 YENEEA. The CDR3 nucleotides read TGTGCCAGCAGCCGGACAACTAGCGGGGGCACAGATACGCAGTATTTT. This encodes CASSRTTSGGTDTQYF. The complete variable domain, with remaining parts taken from reference TRBV11-3 and TRBJ2-3, reads EAGVVQSPRYKIIEKKQPVAFWCNPISGHNTLYWYLQNLGQGPELLIRYENEEAVDDSQLPKDRFSAERLKGVDSTLKIQPAELGDSAVYLCASSRTTSGGTDTQYFGPGTRLTVL.

This clonotype has a handful of counts. The chain recombines TRBV6-5 with TRBJ1-1; 9 nucleotides align to TRBD1. This CDR3 has 17 residues. The V gene's germline CDR1 is MNHEY and CDR2 SVGAGI. J was trimmed by 4 bases and V by 0 bases; bases with no gene match: 9. DNA for the CDR3: TGTGCCAGCAGTTACTCATCTACAGGGGGCGGGATCACTGAAGCTTTCTTT. Its translation is CASSYSSTGGGITEAFF.

This chain links TRBV7-2 with TRBJ1-1, with unresolved D. Germline V gene lookup returns CDR1 SGHTA and CDR2 FQGNSA. V was cut by 5 bases and J by 5 bases, with 12 bases left in between. The CDR3 runs 13 residues. In DNA, the CDR3 is TGTGCCAGCAGCGGAGAGTTTGGGACTGAAGCTTTCTTT. Translated: CASSGEFGTEAFF.

The rearrangement joins TRBV2 to TRBJ1-1; possibly TRBD1 for D (5 bases). Trimming removed 4 bases at V and 4 bases at J, with 10 bases between. The CDR3 is 13 residues long. Germline V gene sequence: CDR1 SNHLY, CDR2 FYNNEI. This CDR3 is CASSASGTTEAFF. The CDR3 DNA follows: TGTGCCAGCAGTGCTTCCGGGACCACTGAAGCTTTCTTT.

This clonotype was seen a handful of times. The genes are TRBV12-3 or TRBV12-4 and TRBJ1-2; D is unresolved. CDR3 size: 12 residues. The V end was cut by 5 bases, the J end by 4 bases, with 8 bases between. The CDR3: CASSRGPYGYTF. CDR3 nucleotide sequence: TGTGCCAGCAGTCGAGGACCCTATGGCTACACCTTC.

As DNA, the CDR3 is TGTGCCAGCAGCCCAGATGGGGGCCCTAATCAGCCCCAGCATTTT. As protein: CASSPDGGPNQPQHF. The V and J genes are TRBV9 and TRBJ1-5; possibly TRBD1 for D (6 bases). In germline, CDR1 is SGDLS, CDR2 YYNGEE. There are 15 residues in the CDR3. Trimming took off 4 bases at V and 4 bases at J, with 15 bases between the two ends.

Only a few counts were recorded for this clonotype. V gene TRBV7-8 combines with J gene TRBJ2-5, with TRBD1 as a possible D gene (5 bases). This CDR3 region has 13 residues. CDR1 and CDR2 from the germline V gene are SGHVS and FQNEAQ. Between the trimmed V and J ends, which lost 5 bases and 4 bases, there was a span of 11 bases. The CDR3 here is CASSAQGGETQYF. The CDR3 DNA reads as TGTGCCAGCAGCGCGCAGGGTGGAGAGACCCAGTACTTC.